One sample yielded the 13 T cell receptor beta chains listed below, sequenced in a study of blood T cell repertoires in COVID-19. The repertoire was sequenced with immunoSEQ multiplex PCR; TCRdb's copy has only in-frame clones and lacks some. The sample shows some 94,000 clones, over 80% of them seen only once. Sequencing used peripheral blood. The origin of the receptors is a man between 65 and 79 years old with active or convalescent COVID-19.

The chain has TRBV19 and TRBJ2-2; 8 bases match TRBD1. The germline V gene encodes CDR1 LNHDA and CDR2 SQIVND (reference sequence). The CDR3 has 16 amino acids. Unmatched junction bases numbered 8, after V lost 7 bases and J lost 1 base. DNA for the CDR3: TGTGCCAGTACAGGGGGCGGTTACCAGAACACCGGGGAGCTGTTTTTT. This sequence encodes CASTGGGYQNTGELFF.

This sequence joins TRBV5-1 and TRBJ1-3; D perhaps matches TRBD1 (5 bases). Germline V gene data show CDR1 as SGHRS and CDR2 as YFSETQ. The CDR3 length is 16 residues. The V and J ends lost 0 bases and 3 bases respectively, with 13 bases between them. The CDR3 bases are TGCGCCAGCAGCTTGGGAGTCGGGGGTAGTGGAAACACCATATATTTT. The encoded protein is CASSLGVGGSGNTIYF. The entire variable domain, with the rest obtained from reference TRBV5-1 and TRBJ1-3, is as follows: KAGVTQTPRYLIKTRGQQVTLSCSPISGHRSVSWYQQTPGQGLQFLFEYFSETQRNKGNFPGRFSGRQFSNSRSEMNVSTLELGDSALYLCASSLGVGGSGNTIYFGEGSWLTVV.

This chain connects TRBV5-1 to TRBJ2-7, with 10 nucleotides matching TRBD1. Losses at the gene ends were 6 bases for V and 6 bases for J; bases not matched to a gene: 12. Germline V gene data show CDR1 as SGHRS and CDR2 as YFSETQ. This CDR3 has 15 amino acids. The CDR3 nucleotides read TGCGCCAGCAAAGAACCGGGACAGGGGCCCTCCGAGCAGTACTTC. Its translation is CASKEPGQGPSEQYF.

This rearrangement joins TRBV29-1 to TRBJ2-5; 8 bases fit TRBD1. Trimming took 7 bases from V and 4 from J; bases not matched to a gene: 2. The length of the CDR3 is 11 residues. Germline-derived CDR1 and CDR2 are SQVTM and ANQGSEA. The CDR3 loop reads CSGDRGETQYF. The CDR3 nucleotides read TGCAGCGGTGACAGGGGAGAGACCCAGTACTTC.

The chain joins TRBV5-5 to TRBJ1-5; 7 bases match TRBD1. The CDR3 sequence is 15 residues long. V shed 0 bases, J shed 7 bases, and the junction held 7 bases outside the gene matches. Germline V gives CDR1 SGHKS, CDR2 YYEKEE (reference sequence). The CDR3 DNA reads TGTGCCAGCAGCTTGGGAGGGGGCGCCGGGCAGCCCCAGCATTTT. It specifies CASSLGGGAGQPQHF.

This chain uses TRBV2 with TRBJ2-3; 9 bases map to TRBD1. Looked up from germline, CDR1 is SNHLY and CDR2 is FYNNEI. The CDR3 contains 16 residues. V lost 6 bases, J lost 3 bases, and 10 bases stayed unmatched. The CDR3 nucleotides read TGTGCCAGCAGCGTTTCCGGGACAGGGACGACAGATACGCAGTATTTT. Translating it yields CASSVSGTGTTDTQYF.

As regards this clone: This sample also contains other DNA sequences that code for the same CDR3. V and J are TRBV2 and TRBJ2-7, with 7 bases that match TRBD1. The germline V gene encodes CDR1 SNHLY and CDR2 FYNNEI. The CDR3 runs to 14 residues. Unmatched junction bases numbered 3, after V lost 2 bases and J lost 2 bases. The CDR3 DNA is TGTGCCAGCAGTGAAAGGGGGCAAACCTACGAGCAGTACTTC. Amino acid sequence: CASSERGQTYEQYF.

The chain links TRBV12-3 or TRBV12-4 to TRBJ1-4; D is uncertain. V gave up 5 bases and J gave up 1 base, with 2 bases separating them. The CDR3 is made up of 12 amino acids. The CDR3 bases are TGTGCCAGCAGTCGAACTAATGAAAAACTGTTTTTT. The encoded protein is CASSRTNEKLFF.

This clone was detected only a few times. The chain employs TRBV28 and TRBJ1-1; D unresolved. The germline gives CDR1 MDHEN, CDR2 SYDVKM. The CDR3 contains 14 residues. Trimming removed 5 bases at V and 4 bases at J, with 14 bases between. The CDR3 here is CASSPLSSVTEAFF. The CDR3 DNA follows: TGTGCCAGCAGTCCCCTTAGTTCGGTCACTGAAGCTTTCTTT. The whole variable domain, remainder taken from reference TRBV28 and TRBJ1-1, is DVKVTQSSRYLVKRTGEKVFLECVQDMDHENMFWYRQDPGLGLRLIYFSYDVKMKEKGDIPEGYSVSREKKERFSLILESASTNQTSMYLCASSPLSSVTEAFFGQGTRLTVV.

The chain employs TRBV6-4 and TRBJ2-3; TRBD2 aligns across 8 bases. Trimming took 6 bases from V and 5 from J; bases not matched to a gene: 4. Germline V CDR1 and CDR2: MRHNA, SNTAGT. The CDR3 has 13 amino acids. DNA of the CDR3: TGTGCCAGCAGCGGGGGGGCCGAAGATACGCAGTATTTT. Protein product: CASSGGAEDTQYF.

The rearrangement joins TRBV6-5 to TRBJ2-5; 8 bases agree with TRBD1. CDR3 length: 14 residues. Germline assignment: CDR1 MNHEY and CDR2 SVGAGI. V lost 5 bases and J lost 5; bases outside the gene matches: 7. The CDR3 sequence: CASSIGTGTETQYF. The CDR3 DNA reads TGTGCCAGCAGTATTGGGACAGGTACCGAGACCCAGTACTTC.

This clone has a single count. CDR3 bases: TGTGCCAGCAGAGGGGACAGGGTTGGGAACACTGAAGCTTTCTTT. This gives the protein CASRGDRVGNTEAFF. The rearrangement uses TRBV28 and TRBJ1-1; 9 bases agree with TRBD1. CDR1 is MDHEN, CDR2 SYDVKM, per germline. The CDR3 is made up of 15 amino acids. Trimming removed 6 bases from V and 1 base from J; junction bases left unmatched: 6.

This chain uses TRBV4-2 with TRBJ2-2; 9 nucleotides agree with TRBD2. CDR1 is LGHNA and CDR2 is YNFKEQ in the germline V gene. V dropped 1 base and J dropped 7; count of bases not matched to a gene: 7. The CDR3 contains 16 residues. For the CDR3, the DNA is TGTGCCAGCAGCCAAGTCGCGGGGGGGCGTGGCGGGGAGCTGTTTTTT. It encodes CASSQVAGGRGGELFF.